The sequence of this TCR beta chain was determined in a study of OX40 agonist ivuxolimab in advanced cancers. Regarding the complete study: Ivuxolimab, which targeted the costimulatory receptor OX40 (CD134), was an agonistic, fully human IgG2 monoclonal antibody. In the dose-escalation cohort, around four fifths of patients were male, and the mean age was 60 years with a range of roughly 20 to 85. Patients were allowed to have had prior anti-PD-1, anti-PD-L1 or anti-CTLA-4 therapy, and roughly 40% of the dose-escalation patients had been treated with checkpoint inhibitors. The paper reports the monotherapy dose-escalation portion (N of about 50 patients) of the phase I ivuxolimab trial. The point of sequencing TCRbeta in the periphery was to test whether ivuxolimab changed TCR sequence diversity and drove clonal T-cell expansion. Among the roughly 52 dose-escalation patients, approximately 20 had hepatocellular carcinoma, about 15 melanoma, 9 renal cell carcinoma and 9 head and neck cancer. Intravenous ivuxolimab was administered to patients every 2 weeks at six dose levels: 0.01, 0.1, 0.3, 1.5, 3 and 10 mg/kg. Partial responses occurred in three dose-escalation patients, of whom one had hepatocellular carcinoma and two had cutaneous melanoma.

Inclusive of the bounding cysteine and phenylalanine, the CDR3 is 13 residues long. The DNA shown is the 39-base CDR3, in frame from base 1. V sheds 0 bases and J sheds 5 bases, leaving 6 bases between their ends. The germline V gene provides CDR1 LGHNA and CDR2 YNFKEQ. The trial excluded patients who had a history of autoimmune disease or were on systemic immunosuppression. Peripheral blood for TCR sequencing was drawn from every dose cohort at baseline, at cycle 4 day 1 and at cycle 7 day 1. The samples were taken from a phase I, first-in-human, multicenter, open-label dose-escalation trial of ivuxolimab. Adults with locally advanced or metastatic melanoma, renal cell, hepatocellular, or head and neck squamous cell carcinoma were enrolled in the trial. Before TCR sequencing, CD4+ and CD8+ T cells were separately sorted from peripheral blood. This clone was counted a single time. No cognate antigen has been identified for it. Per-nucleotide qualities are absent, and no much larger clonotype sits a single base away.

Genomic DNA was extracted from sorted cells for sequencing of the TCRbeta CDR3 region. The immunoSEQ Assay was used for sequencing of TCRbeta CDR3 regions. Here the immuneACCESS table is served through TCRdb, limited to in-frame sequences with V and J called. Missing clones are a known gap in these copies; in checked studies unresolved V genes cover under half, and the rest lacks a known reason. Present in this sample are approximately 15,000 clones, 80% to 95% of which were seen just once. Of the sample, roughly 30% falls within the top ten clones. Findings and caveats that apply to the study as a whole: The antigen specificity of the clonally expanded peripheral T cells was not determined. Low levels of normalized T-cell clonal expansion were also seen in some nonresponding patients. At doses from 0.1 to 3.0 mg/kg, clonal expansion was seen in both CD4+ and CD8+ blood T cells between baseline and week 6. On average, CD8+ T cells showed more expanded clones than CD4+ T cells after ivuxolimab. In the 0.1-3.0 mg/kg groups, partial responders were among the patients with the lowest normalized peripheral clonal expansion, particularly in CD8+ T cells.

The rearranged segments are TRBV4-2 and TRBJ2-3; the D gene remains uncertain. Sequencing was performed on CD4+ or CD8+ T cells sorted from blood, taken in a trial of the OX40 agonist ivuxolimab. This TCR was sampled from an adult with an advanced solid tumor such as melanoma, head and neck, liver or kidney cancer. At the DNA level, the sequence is TGTGCCAGCAGCCAAGAGTCTCTAGATACGCAGTATTTT. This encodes CASSQESLDTQYF.